The following is a TCR beta chain sequence with its context. The table came from immunoSEQ multiplex PCR; TCRdb's copy has only in-frame clones and leaves some out. The sample has 3,000 to 4,000 clones, around 86% seen once. V was trimmed by 7 bases and J by 0 bases, leaving 7 bases between them. Germline V CDR1 and CDR2: SGHRS, YFSETQ. The CDR3 is 12 residues long. These data originate in a study of tumor T cells in aggressive B-cell lymphoma. The receptor was derived from an adult with diffuse large B cell lymphoma. The V and J genes are TRBV5-1 and TRBJ1-1; no clear D gene. What was sequenced was tumor tissue. This CDR3 reads CASGRVNTEAFF. CDR3 nucleotides: TGCGCCAGCGGGAGGGTGAACACTGAAGCTTTCTTT.